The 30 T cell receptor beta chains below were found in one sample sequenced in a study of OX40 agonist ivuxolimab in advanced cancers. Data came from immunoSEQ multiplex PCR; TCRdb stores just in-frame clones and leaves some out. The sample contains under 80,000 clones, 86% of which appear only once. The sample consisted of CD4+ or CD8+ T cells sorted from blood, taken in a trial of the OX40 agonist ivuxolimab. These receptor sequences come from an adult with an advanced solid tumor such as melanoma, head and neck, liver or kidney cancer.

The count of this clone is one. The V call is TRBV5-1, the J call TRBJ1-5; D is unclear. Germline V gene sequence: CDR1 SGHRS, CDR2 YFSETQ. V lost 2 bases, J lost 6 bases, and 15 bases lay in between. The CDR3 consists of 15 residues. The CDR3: CASSFSGEASQPQHF. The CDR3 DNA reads TGCGCCAGCAGCTTTAGTGGCGAGGCCTCTCAGCCCCAGCATTTT.

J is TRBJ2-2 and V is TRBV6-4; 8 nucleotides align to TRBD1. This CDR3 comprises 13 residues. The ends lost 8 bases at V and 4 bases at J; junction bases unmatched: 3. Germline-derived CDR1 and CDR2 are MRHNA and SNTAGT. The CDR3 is CASRQGSTGELFF. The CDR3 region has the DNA TGTGCCAGCCGACAGGGGAGCACCGGGGAGCTGTTTTTT.

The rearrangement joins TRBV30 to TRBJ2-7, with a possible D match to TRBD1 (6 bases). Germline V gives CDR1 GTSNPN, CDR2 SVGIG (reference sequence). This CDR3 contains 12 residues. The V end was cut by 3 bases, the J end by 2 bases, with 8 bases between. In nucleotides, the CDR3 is TGTGCCTGGAGGACAGGTCCCTACGAGCAGTACTTC. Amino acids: CAWRTGPYEQYF.

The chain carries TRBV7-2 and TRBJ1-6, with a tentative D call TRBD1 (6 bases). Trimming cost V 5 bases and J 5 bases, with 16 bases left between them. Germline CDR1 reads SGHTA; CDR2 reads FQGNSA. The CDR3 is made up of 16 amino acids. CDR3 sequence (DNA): TGTGCCAGCAGCGCAATCAGGGGCGCCAATAATTCACCCCTCCACTTT. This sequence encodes CASSAIRGANNSPLHF.

CDR3 sequence: CASSSRVGRMNTEAFF. The CDR3 DNA follows: TGTGCCAGCAGCTCGAGGGTGGGCCGCATGAACACTGAAGCTTTCTTT. This chain links TRBV28 with TRBJ1-1; D gene unclear. This CDR3 is built from 16 residues. Trimming took off 6 bases at V and 0 bases at J, with 17 bases between the two ends. Germline V gene lookup returns CDR1 MDHEN and CDR2 SYDVKM.

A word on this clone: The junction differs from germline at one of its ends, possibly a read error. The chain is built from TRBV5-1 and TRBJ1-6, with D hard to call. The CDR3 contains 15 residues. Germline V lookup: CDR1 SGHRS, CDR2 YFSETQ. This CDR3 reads CASSLAGSYNSPLHF. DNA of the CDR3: TGTGCCAGCAGCTTAGCAGGCTCCTATAATTCACCCCTCCACTTT.

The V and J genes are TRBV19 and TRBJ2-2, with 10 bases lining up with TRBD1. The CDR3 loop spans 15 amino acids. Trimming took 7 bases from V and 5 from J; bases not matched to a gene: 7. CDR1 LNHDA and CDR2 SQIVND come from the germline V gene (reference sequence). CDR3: CASIRGQGRTGELFF. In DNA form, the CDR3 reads TGTGCCAGTATTAGGGGACAGGGGAGGACCGGGGAGCTGTTTTTT.

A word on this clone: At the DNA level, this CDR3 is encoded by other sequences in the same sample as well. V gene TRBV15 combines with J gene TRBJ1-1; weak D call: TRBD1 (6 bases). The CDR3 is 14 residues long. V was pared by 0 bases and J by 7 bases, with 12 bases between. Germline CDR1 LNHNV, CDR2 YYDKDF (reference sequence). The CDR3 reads CATSRDRGGLEAFF. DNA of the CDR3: TGTGCCACCAGCAGAGATCGGGGGGGGCTTGAAGCTTTCTTT.

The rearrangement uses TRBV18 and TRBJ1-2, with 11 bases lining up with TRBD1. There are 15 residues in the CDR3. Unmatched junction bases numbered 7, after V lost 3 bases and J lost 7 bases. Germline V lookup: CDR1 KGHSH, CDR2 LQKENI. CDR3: CASSPRGTGGGGYTF. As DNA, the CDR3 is TGTGCCAGCTCACCCCGAGGGACAGGGGGAGGTGGCTACACCTTC.

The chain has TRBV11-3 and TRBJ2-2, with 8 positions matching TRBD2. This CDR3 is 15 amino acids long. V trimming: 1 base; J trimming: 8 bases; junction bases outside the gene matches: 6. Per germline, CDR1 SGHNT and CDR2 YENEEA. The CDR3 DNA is TGTGCCAGCAGCTTAGGTCGAGCGGGAGTTGGGGAGCTGTTTTTT. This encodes CASSLGRAGVGELFF.

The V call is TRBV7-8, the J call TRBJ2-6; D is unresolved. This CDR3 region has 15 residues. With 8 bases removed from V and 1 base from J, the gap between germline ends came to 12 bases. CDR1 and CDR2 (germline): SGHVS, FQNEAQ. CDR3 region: CASDAFLSGANVLTF. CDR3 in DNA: TGTGCCAGCGATGCGTTTCTTTCTGGGGCCAACGTCCTGACTTTC.

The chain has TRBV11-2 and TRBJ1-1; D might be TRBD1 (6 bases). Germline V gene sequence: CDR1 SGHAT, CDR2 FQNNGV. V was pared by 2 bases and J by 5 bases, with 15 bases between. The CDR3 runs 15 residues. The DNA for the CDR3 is TGTGCCAGCAGCTTAACTGGCAGGGGTCGTACTGAAGCTTTCTTT. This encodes CASSLTGRGRTEAFF.

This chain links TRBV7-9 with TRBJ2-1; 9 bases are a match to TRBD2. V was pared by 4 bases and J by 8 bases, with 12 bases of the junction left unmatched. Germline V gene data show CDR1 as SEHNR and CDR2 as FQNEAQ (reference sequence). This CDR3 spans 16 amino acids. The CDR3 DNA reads TGTGCCAGCAGCTGGCGTAGCGGGGGCCGCGGGGATGAGCAGTTCTTC. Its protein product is CASSWRSGGRGDEQFF.

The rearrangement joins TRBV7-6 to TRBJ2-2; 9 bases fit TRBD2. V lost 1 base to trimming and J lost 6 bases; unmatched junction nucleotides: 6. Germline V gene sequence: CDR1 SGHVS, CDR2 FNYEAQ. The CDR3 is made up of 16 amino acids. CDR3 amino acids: CASSLDGGGAAGELFF. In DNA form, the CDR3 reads TGTGCCAGCAGCTTAGACGGCGGGGGGGCCGCCGGGGAGCTGTTTTTT.

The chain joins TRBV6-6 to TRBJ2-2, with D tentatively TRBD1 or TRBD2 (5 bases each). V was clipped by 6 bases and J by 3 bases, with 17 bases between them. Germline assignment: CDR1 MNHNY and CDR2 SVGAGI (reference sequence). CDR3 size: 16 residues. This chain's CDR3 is CASRRGSTGDTGELFF. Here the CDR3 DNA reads TGTGCCAGCAGGAGGGGCAGTACCGGGGACACCGGGGAGCTGTTTTTT.

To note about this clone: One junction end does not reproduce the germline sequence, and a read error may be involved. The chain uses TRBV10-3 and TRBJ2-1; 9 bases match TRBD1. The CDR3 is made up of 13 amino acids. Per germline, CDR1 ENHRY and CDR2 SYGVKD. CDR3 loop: CVISEDRGNEQFF. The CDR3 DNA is TGTGTCATCAGTGAGGACAGGGGTAATGAGCAGTTCTTC.

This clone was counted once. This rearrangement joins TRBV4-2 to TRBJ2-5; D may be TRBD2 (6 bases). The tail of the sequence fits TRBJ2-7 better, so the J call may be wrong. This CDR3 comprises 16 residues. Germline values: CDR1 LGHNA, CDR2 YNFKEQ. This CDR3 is CASSQGPGGSPYEQYF. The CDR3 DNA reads TGTGCCAGCAGCCAAGGCCCCGGGGGTAGCCCCTACGAGCAGTACTTC.

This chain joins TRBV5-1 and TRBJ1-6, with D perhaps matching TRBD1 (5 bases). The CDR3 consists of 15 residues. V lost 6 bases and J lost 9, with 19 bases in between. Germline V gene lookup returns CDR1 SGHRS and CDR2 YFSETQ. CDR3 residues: CASTPYDPGSSPLHF. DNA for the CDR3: TGCGCCAGCACCCCCTATGATCCAGGGTCTTCACCCCTCCACTTT.

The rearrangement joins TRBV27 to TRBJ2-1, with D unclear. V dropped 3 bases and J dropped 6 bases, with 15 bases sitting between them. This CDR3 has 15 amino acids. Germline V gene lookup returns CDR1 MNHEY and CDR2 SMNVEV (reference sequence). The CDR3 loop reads CASSFKLAWGNEQFF. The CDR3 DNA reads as TGTGCCAGCAGTTTCAAATTAGCTTGGGGCAATGAGCAGTTCTTC.

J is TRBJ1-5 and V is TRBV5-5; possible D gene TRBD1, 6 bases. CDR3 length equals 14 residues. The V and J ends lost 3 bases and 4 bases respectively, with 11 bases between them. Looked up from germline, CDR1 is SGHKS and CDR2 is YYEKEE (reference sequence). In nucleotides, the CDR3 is TGTGCCAGCAGCTCGGAAGGGGGGAATCAGCCCCAGCATTTT. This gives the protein CASSSEGGNQPQHF.

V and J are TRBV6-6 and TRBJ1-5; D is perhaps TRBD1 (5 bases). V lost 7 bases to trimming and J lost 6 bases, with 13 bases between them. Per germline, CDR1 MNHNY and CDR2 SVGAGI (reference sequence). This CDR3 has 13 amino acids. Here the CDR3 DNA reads TGTGCCAGCAAAGGACAAGCCAGTCAGCCCCAGCATTTT. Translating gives CASKGQASQPQHF.

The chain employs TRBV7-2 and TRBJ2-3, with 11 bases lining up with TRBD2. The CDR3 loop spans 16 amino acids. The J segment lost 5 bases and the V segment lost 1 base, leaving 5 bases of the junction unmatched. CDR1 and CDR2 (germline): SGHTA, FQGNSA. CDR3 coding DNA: TGTGCCAGCAGCTTAGACGGGACTAGCGGTGTAGATACGCAGTATTTT. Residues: CASSLDGTSGVDTQYF. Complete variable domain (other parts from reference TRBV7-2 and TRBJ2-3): GAGVSQSPSNKVTEKGKDVELRCDPISGHTALYWYRQSLGQGLEFLIYFQGNSAPDKSGLPSDRFSAERTGGSVSTLTIQRTQQEDSAVYLCASSLDGTSGVDTQYFGPGTRLTVL.

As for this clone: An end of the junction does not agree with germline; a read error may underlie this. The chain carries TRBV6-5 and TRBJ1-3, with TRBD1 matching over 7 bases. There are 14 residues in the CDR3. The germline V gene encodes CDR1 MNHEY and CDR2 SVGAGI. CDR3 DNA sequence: TGTGCCAGCAGCCGTACAGGGGCTGGAAACGCCATATATTTT. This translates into CASSRTGAGNAIYF.

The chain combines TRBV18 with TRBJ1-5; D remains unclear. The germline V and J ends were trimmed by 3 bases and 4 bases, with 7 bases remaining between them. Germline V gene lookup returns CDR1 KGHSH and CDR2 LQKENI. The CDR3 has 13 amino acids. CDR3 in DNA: TGTGCCAGCTCACCCGCAAATAATCAGCCCCAGCATTTT. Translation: CASSPANNQPQHF.

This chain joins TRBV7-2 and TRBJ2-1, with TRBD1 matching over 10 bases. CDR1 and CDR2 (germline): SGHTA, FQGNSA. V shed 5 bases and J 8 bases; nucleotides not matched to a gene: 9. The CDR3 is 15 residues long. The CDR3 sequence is CASSHTGTGEYEQFF. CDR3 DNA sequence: TGTGCCAGCAGCCATACCGGGACAGGGGAATATGAGCAGTTCTTC.

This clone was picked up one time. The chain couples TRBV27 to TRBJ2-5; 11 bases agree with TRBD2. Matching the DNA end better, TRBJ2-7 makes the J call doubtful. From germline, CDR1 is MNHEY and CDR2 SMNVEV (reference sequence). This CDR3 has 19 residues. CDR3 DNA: TGTGCCAGCAGTACCCGGGGTAGCGGGAGGGCCCTCGGCCTCTACGAGCAGTACTTC. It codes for CASSTRGSGRALGLYEQYF.

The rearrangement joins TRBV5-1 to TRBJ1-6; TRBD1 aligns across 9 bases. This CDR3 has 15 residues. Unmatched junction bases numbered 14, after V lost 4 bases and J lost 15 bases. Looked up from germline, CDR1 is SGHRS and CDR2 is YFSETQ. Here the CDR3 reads CASSQGQGGRSSLHF. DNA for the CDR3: TGCGCCAGCAGCCAGGGACAGGGAGGTCGTTCGAGCCTCCACTTT.

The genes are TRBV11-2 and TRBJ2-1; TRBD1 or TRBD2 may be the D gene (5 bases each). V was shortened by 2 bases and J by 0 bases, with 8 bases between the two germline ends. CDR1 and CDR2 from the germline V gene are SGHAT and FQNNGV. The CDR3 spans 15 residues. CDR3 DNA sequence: TGTGCCAGCAGCTTACGGGGCGTCTCCTACAATGAGCAGTTCTTC. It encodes CASSLRGVSYNEQFF. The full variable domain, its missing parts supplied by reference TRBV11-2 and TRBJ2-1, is EAGVAQSPRYKIIEKRQSVAFWCNPISGHATLYWYQQILGQGPKLLIQFQNNGVVDDSQLPKDRFSAERLKGVDSTLKIQPAKLEDSAVYLCASSLRGVSYNEQFFGPGTRLTVL.

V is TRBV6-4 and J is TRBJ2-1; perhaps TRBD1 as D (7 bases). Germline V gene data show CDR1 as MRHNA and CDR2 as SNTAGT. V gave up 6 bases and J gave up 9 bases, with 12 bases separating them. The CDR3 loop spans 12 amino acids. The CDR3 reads CASSAGGGEQFF. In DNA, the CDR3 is TGTGCCAGCAGCGCAGGGGGAGGTGAGCAGTTCTTC.

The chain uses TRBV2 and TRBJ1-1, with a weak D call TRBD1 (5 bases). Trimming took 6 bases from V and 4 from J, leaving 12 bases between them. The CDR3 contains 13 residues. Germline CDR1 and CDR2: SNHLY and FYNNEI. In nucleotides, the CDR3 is TGTGCCAGCAGGGACTCTGGGGGCACTGAAGCTTTCTTT. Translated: CASRDSGGTEAFF.